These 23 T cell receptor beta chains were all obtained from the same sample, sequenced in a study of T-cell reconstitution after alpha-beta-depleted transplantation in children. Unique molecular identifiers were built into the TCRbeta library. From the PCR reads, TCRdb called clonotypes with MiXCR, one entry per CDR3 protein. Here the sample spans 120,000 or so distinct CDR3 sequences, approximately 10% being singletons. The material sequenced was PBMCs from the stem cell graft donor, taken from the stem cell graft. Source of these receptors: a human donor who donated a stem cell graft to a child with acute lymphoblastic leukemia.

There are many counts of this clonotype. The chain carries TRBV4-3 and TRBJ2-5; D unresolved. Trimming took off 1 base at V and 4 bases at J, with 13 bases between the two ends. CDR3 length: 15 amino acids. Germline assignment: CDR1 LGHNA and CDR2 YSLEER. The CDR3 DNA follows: TGCGCCAGCAGCCAAGTAACGGGCAGGATAGAGACCCAGTACTTC. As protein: CASSQVTGRIETQYF.

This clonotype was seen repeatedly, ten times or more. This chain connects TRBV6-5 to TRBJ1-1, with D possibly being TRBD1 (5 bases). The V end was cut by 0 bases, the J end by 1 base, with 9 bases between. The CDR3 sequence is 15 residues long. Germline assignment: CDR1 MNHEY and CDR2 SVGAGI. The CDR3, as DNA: TGTGCCAGCAGTTACTCGTACAGGCCGAACACTGAAGCTTTCTTT. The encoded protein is CASSYSYRPNTEAFF.

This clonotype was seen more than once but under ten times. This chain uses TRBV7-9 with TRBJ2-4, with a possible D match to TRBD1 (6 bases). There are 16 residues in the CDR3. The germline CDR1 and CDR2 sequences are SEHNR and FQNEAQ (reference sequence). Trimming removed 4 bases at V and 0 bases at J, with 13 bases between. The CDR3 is CASSYTTGLAKNIQYF. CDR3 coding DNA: TGTGCCAGCAGCTATACGACAGGCCTAGCCAAAAACATTCAGTACTTC.

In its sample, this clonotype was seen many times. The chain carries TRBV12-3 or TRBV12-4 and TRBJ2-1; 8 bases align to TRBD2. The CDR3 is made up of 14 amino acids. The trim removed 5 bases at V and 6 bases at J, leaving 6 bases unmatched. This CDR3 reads CASSPSGSVNEQFF. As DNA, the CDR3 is TGTGCCAGCAGTCCCAGCGGGAGTGTCAATGAGCAGTTCTTC.

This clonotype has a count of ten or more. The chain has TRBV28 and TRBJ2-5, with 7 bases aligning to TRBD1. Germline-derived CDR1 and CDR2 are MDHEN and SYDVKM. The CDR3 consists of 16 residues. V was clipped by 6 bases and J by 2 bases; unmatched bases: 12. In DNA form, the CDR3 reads TGTGCCAGCAGCTACCGACAGGGATCATGGCAAGAGACCCAGTACTTC. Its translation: CASSYRQGSWQETQYF.

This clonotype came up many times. CDR3 sequence: CASSTRGQGSNQPQHF. CDR3 sequence (DNA): TGTGCCAGTAGCACCCGGGGGCAGGGTTCCAATCAGCCCCAGCATTTT. The chain has TRBV19 and TRBJ1-5, with D possibly TRBD1 on 6 matching bases. CDR3 length equals 16 residues. Trimming pared 6 bases from V and 3 bases from J, leaving 18 bases between. Germline assignment: CDR1 LNHDA and CDR2 SQIVND (reference sequence).

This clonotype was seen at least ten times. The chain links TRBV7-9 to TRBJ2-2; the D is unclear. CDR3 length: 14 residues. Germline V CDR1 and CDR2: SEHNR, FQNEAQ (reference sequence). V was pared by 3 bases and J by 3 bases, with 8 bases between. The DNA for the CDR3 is TGTGCCAGCAGCTTTGAAGGTTACACCGGGGAGCTGTTTTTT. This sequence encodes CASSFEGYTGELFF.

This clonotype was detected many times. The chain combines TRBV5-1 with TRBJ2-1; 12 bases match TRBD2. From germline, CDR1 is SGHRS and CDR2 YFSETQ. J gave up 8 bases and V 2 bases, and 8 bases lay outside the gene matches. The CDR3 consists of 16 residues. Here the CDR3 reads CASSFGALAGGYEQFF. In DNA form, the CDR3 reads TGCGCCAGCAGCTTTGGGGCGCTAGCGGGAGGGTATGAGCAGTTCTTC.

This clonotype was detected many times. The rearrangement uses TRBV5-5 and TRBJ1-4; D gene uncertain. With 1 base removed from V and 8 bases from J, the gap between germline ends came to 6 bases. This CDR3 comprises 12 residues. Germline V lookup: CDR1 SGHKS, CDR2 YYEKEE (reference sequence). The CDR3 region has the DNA TGTGCCAGCAGCTTGTTTCTCGAAAAACTGTTTTTT. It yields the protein CASSLFLEKLFF.

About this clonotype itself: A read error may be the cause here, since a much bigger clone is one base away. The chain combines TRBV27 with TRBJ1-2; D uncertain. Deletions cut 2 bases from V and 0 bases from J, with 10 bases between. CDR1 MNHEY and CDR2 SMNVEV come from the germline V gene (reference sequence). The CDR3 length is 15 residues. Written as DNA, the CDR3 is TGTGCCAGCAGTTTAGAGGCTAGCGCTAACTATGGCTACACCTTC. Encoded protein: CASSLEASANYGYTF.

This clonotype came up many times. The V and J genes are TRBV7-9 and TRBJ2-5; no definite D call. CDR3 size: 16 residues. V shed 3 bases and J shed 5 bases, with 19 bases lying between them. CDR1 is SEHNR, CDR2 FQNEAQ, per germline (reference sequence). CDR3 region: CASSFRVGFLEETQYF. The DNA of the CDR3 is TGTGCCAGCAGCTTCCGGGTAGGATTTCTCGAGGAGACCCAGTACTTC.

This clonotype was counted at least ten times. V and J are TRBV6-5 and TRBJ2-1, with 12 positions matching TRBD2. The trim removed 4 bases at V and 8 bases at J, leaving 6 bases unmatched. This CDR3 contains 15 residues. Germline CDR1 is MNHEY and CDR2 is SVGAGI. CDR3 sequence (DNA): TGTGCCAGCAGTTCGCTAGCGGGGGGGCCCCATGAGCAGTTCTTC. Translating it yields CASSSLAGGPHEQFF.

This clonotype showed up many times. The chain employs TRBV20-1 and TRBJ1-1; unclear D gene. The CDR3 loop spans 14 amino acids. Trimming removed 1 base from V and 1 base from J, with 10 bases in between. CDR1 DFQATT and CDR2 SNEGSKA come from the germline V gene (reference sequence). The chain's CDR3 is CSARGTVSNTEAFF. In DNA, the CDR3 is TGCAGTGCTAGAGGAACAGTATCGAACACTGAAGCTTTCTTT.

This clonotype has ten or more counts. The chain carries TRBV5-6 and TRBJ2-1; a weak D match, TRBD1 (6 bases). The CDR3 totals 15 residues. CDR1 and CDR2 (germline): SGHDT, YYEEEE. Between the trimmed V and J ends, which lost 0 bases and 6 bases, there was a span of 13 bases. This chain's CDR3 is CASSLVGDRFNEQFF. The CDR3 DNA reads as TGTGCCAGCAGCTTGGTGGGTGACAGGTTCAATGAGCAGTTCTTC.

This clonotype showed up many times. DNA for the CDR3: TGTGCCAGCTCACCACGGCTCGGTAGGGGAGATACGCAGTATTTT. Translation: CASSPRLGRGDTQYF. This chain uses TRBV18 with TRBJ2-3; the D gene is possibly TRBD1 (5 bases). The V gene lost 1 base and the J gene lost 5 bases, with 13 bases spanning the gap. The CDR3 covers 15 residues. Looked up from germline, CDR1 is KGHSH and CDR2 is LQKENI.

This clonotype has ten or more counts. CDR3 sequence reads: CASSLVGGRYNEQFF. CDR3 DNA: TGCGCCAGCAGCTTGGTGGGGGGGCGCTACAATGAGCAGTTCTTC. The V gene is TRBV5-1, the J gene TRBJ2-1, with a possible D match to TRBD2 (7 bases). The CDR3 totals 15 residues. Looked up from germline, CDR1 is SGHRS and CDR2 is YFSETQ. V dropped 0 bases and J dropped 3 bases, with 10 bases sitting between them.

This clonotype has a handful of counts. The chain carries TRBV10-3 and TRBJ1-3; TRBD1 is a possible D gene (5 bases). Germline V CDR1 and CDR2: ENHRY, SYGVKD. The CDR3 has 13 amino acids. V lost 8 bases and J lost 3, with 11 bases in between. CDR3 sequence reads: CAIWGGYGNTIYF. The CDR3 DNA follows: TGTGCCATCTGGGGGGGTTATGGAAACACCATATATTTT.

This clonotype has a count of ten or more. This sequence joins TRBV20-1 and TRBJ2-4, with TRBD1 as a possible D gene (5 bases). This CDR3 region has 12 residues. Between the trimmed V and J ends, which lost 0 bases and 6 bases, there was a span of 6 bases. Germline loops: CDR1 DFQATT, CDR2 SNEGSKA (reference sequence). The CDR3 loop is CSARDQGNIQYF. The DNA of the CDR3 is TGCAGTGCTAGAGATCAGGGAAACATTCAGTACTTC.

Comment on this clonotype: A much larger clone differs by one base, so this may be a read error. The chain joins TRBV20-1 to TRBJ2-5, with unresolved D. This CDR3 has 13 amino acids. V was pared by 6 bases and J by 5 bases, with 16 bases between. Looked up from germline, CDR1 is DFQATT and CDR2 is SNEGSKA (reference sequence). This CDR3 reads CSAPWASHETQYF. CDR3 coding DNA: TGCAGTGCCCCCTGGGCCTCCCACGAGACCCAGTACTTC.

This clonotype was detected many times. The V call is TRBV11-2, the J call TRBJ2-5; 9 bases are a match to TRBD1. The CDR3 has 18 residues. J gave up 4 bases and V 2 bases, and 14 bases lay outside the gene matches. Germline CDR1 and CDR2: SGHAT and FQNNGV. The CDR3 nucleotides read TGTGCCAGCAGCTTAATGAAGAGAGGGACAGGGACTTTAGAGACCCAGTACTTC. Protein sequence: CASSLMKRGTGTLETQYF.

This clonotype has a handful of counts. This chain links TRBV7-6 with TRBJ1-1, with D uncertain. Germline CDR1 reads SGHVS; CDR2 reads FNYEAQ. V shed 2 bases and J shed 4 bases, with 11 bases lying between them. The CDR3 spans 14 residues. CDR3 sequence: CASSLFGESTEAFF. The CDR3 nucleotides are TGTGCCAGCAGCTTATTTGGGGAGAGCACTGAAGCTTTCTTT. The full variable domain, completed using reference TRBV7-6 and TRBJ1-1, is GAGVSQSPRYKVTKRGQDVALRCDPISGHVSLYWYRQALGQGPEFLTYFNYEAQQDKSGLPNDRFSAERPEGSISTLTIQRTEQRDSAMYRCASSLFGESTEAFFGQGTRLTVV.

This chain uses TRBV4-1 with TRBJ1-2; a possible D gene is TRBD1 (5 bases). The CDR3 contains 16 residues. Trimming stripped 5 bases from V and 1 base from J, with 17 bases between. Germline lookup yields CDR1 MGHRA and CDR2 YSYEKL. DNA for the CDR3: TGCGCCAGCAGCGGGGGGGTTGGAGGAATTAACTATGGCTACACCTTC. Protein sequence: CASSGGVGGINYGYTF.

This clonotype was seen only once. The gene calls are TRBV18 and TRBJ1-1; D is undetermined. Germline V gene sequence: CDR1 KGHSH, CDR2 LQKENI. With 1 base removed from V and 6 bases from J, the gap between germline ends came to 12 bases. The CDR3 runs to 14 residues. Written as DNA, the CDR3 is TGTGCCAGCTCACCACTTAGAGCCTCGGCTGAAGCTTTCTTT. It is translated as CASSPLRASAEAFF.